The present TCR beta chain was sequenced within a study of T-cell memory formation after mild COVID-19. Study-wide background: Largely, the TCR clusters proved donor specific.

It was 5'RACE with constant-segment primers that produced the TCR alpha and TCR beta cDNA libraries, which carried sample barcodes and UMIs. From the 5' RACE reads, TCRdb called clonotypes with MiXCR, one entry per CDR3 protein. The sample has approximately 500,000 distinct CDR3 sequences; nearly 25% are singletons. Turning to this clonotype: Its antigen is currently unknown.

This CDR3 has 14 residues. CDR1 is SGHTA and CDR2 is FQGTGA in the germline V gene. V shed 5 bases and J shed 6 bases, with 13 bases lying between them. Findings of the study overall: Largely, contracting CD4+ clones fell within CM and EM, and contracting CD8+ clones within EMRA. Certain responding clones were present in pre-infection memory, suggesting participation of cross-reactive memory.

The chain recombines TRBV7-3 with TRBJ2-2; D is undetermined. The clonotype comes from an adult woman who had mild COVID-19 (a few samples of this study predate the infection). Cell type and time point are not known. The sequenced sample was PBMCs or a T cell subset sorted from them (not recorded which). The CDR3 sequence is CASSPGMIAGELFF. The CDR3 DNA sequence: TGTGCCAGCAGCCCAGGAATGATCGCCGGGGAGCTGTTTTTT.